Shown below are 9 T cell receptor beta chains from a single sample sequenced in a study of cytomegalovirus exposure and HLA in healthy donors. Both 60 Vbeta primers and 13 Jbeta primers went into the PCR. TCRdb keeps only in-frame clones here, not all; method: immunoSEQ multiplex PCR. The table shows 200,000 or so clones, with about 88% occurring only once. Input material: PBMCs. These TCRs come from a girl in the first two years of life in good health and CMV-seronegative.

The chain has TRBV7-7 and TRBJ2-1; 7 nucleotides match TRBD2. The germline gives CDR1 SSHAT, CDR2 FNYEAQ (reference sequence). The ends lost 0 bases at V and 13 bases at J; junction bases unmatched: 12. The CDR3 loop spans 15 amino acids. The CDR3 coding sequence is TGTGCCAGCAGCTTAGCGGGGAGGGCCAATAGCCCTCAGTTCTTC. It yields the protein CASSLAGRANSPQFF.

The rearrangement uses TRBV4-1 and TRBJ1-2; TRBD1 matches at 7 bases. The V and J ends lost 4 bases and 5 bases, in that order; junction bases with no gene match: 16. Germline V gene data show CDR1 as MGHRA and CDR2 as YSYEKL. The CDR3 has 17 amino acids. In nucleotides, the CDR3 is TGCGCCAGCAGCCCCCGGACAGGCGAATCGGTTCTATATGGCTACACCTTC. Translating it yields CASSPRTGESVLYGYTF.

The J gene is TRBJ1-2, the V gene TRBV7-2; the match to TRBD1 covers 7 bases. V was clipped by 1 base and J by 0 bases; unmatched bases: 2. The V gene's germline CDR1 is SGHTA and CDR2 FQGNSA. The CDR3 contains 15 residues. The CDR3 DNA is TGTGCCAGCAGCTTAGTAGGGGGCGCTAACTATGGCTACACCTTC. It translates to CASSLVGGANYGYTF.

This clone showed up just a few times. The rearrangement joins TRBV11-3 to TRBJ2-2, with TRBD2 matching over 8 bases. Germline V lookup: CDR1 SGHNT, CDR2 YENEEA. Trimming removed 5 bases from V and 6 bases from J; junction bases left unmatched: 14. The CDR3 consists of 17 residues. In DNA form, the CDR3 reads TGTGCCAGCAGCCGCCGGGGGGGCGGTTTGCGCTCCGGGGAGCTGTTTTTT. This sequence encodes CASSRRGGGLRSGELFF.

This clone was observed once. V usage is TRBV19 and J usage is TRBJ1-5; 8 positions agree with TRBD1. The germline CDR1 and CDR2 sequences are LNHDA and SQIVND (reference sequence). The CDR3 sequence is 13 residues long. V lost 7 bases to trimming and J lost 7 bases; unmatched junction nucleotides: 6. The CDR3 nucleotides are TGTGCCAGTAAAGACAGGGGCGGGCAGCCCCAGCATTTT. Protein: CASKDRGGQPQHF.

The J gene is TRBJ1-5, the V gene TRBV20-1; D is ambiguous. The CDR3 is made up of 10 amino acids. Trimming stripped 1 base from V and 12 bases from J, with 7 bases between. Per germline, CDR1 DFQATT and CDR2 SNEGSKA (reference sequence). CDR3 coding DNA: TGCAGTGCTAGAGGGCAGTTCCAGCATTTT. This encodes CSARGQFQHF.

The chain joins TRBV11-3 to TRBJ2-4; 8 bases fit TRBD2. The length of the CDR3 is 15 residues. The V gene end was trimmed by 5 bases and the J gene end by 3 bases; junction bases not matched to a gene: 6. CDR1 and CDR2 from the germline V gene are SGHNT and YENEEA. CDR3 DNA: TGTGCCAGCAGCGCTAGCGGGCCTGGCAAAAACATTCAGTACTTC. Amino acid sequence: CASSASGPGKNIQYF.

The CDR3 DNA is TGTGCCAGCAGAGAGGGCAATCAGCCCCAGCATTTT. This codes for CASREGNQPQHF. The V gene is TRBV27, the J gene TRBJ1-5, with D unresolved. Germline lookup yields CDR1 MNHEY and CDR2 SMNVEV (reference sequence). The CDR3 has 12 amino acids. V lost 6 bases and J lost 2, with 5 bases in between.

This clone was picked up a small number of times. An end of the junction does not agree with germline; a read error may underlie this. The chain carries TRBV30 and TRBJ1-1; a possible D gene is TRBD1 (5 bases). The germline V gene encodes CDR1 GTSNPN and CDR2 SVGIG (reference sequence). CDR3 length: 12 amino acids. The CDR3: CARRQITTEAFF. The CDR3 nucleotides are TGTGCCCGGAGACAGATAACCACTGAAGCTTTCTTT.